A selection of T cell receptor beta chains follows, all from one sample in a study of shared clonotypes between healthy human individuals. Data came from immunoSEQ multiplex PCR; TCRdb stores just in-frame clones and leaves some out. The data contain 1,400,000 or so clones, less than 99% of them seen just once; the ten biggest clones take up approximately 0.38%. Sequenced sample: naive CD4+ T cells sorted from blood. The source of these receptors is a man aged 30 to 39 in good health. The CDR3 runs from the conserved cysteine through the conserved F or W.

j_call v_call cdr3_aa
TRBJ1-5 TRBV19 CASSRTGRNQPQHF
TRBJ2-1 TRBV21-1 CASTDRPHPGLF
TRBJ2-2 TRBV25-1 CASSEGKIVWNTGELFF
TRBJ2-7 TRBV5-1 CASSTGGPYEQYF
TRBJ2-2 TRBV15 CATSRDPGANTGELFF
TRBJ1-2 TRBV6-1 CASNVWAQEPYGYTF
TRBJ1-5 TRBV2 CASSDTGNQPQHF
TRBJ2-7 TRBV7-9 CASSSLRGTYEQYF
TRBJ2-5 TRBV7-2 CASSVGTTTQETQYF
TRBJ2-2 TRBV14 CASSHRIGLAGFGELFF
TRBJ2-7 TRBV6-5 CASRRLRPYEQYF
TRBJ2-2 TRBV5-1 CASSVLQLETGELFF
TRBJ2-5 TRBV18 CASSPPTLGTEETQYF
TRBJ2-2 TRBV9 CASSVVGTGELFF
TRBJ1-5 TRBV6-5 CASSPRDWRQPQHF
TRBJ1-5 TRBV5-5 CASSLGPRQSNQPQHF
TRBJ1-5 TRBV4-3 CASSQDLGGSRLDQPQHF
TRBJ2-7 TRBV29-1 CSVGSYSYEQYF
TRBJ2-1 TRBV10-2 CASSPLNNEQFF